These 22 T cell receptor beta chains came from one sample sequenced in a study of cytomegalovirus exposure and HLA in healthy donors. In the PCR, 60 Vbeta and 13 Jbeta primers were used. Assay: immunoSEQ multiplex PCR; the TCRdb copy retains only in-frame clones and omits some. Of some 150,000 clones in the sample, approximately 65% were seen once. The specimen sequenced was PBMCs. These receptors all come from a man between 35 and 55 years old in good health and CMV-seronegative.

This clone is a singleton in its sample. This chain uses TRBV9 with TRBJ2-1, with D maybe TRBD2 (6 bases). The CDR3 is 15 residues long. The V end lost 0 bases, the J end lost 3 bases, and 10 bases lay between the germline ends. Germline V CDR1 and CDR2: SGDLS, YYNGEE. The CDR3 spells CASSVDSSDYNEQFF. The CDR3 DNA reads TGTGCCAGCAGCGTAGATTCTAGCGACTACAATGAGCAGTTCTTC.

The V and J genes are TRBV2 and TRBJ1-4; D is ambiguous. CDR1 and CDR2 from the germline V gene are SNHLY and FYNNEI. With 4 bases removed from V and 2 bases from J, the gap between germline ends came to 11 bases. The CDR3 consists of 15 residues. DNA of the CDR3: TGTGCCAGCAGTGTTGCGGGGTCCACTAATGAAAAACTGTTTTTT. Encoded protein: CASSVAGSTNEKLFF.

This clone was recorded a few times. The chain carries TRBV2 and TRBJ2-7; TRBD1 is a possible D gene (6 bases). This CDR3 is built from 15 residues. The germline gives CDR1 SNHLY, CDR2 FYNNEI. Trimming pared 7 bases from V and 2 bases from J, leaving 18 bases between. CDR3 DNA: TGTGCCAGCAAACCGGGACACGAAGTCCCCTACGAGCAGTACTTC. Residues: CASKPGHEVPYEQYF.

The rearrangement joins TRBV6-5 to TRBJ2-4; 10 nucleotides agree with TRBD1. This CDR3 contains 14 residues. With 5 bases clipped from V and 9 bases from J, the junction kept 7 bases outside the gene matches. Germline V gives CDR1 MNHEY, CDR2 SVGAGI. The DNA of the CDR3 is TGTGCCAGCAGTAGGGGACAGGGGAGCGCCATTCAGTACTTC. Amino acid sequence: CASSRGQGSAIQYF.

The chain is built from TRBV4-3 and TRBJ1-1; D ambiguous. The CDR3 is 15 amino acids. Trimming cost V 0 bases and J 2 bases, with 10 bases left between them. Germline lookup yields CDR1 LGHNA and CDR2 YSLEER. The CDR3 DNA reads TGCGCCAGCAGCCAAGACACCCGGGGTAACACTGAAGCTTTCTTT. Encoded protein: CASSQDTRGNTEAFF.

This clone was observed a handful of times. The chain employs TRBV5-6 and TRBJ1-6; 8 nucleotides agree with TRBD1. The CDR3 consists of 17 residues. The V and J ends lost 1 base and 1 base, in that order; junction bases with no gene match: 4. The germline CDR1 and CDR2 sequences are SGHDT and YYEEEE. CDR3 nucleotides: TGTGCCAGCAGCTTGTCAGGGGGCCTTTCCTATAATTCACCCCTCCACTTT. Residues: CASSLSGGLSYNSPLHF.

The rearrangement links TRBV5-4 to TRBJ1-4; 9 bases match TRBD1. CDR1 is SGHNT, CDR2 YYREEE, per germline (reference sequence). This CDR3 region has 15 residues. V shed 4 bases and J 3 bases; nucleotides not matched to a gene: 4. The CDR3 bases are TGTGCCAGCAGCACGGGACAGGGTGCTAATGAAAAACTGTTTTTT. Its translation: CASSTGQGANEKLFF.

This clone appeared a few times. Other DNA sequences in the same sample also yield this CDR3. This chain links TRBV19 with TRBJ2-1; 13 positions match TRBD2. V dropped 3 bases and J dropped 4; count of bases not matched to a gene: 3. Germline V gives CDR1 LNHDA, CDR2 SQIVND (reference sequence). The CDR3 length is 16 residues. CDR3 sequence reads: CASSIPLAGGYNEQFF. CDR3 DNA sequence: TGTGCCAGTAGTATTCCACTAGCGGGAGGGTACAATGAGCAGTTCTTC.

The chain combines TRBV6-4 with TRBJ2-1, with TRBD1 matching over 8 bases. The CDR3 length is 14 residues. J gave up 5 bases and V 6 bases, and 6 bases lay outside the gene matches. Germline assignment: CDR1 MRHNA and CDR2 SNTAGT. The chain's CDR3 is CASREAGGNNEQFF. DNA of the CDR3: TGTGCCAGCAGAGAGGCAGGGGGCAACAATGAGCAGTTCTTC.

This clone has only a few counts. This chain joins TRBV21-1 and TRBJ1-5. TRBV21-1 is reported as a pseudogene. This CDR3 contains 17 residues. The CDR3 spells CASSPFGGTAPNQPQHF. The CDR3 DNA reads TGTGCCAGCAGCCCTTTCGGGGGGACTGCCCCCAATCAGCCCCAGCATTTT.

The chain employs TRBV6-5 and TRBJ2-7; TRBD2 agrees at 8 bases. This CDR3 comprises 16 residues. The trim removed 2 bases at V and 2 bases at J, leaving 8 bases unmatched. Per the germline V gene, CDR1 is MNHEY and CDR2 is SVGAGI. The CDR3 DNA reads TGTGCCAGCAGTTACAGAGGGGCGGGAGGTGCCTACGAGCAGTACTTC. It codes for CASSYRGAGGAYEQYF.

This clone came up a few times. CDR3: CAWSGQSNQPQHF. Written as DNA, the CDR3 is TGTGCCTGGTCGGGTCAAAGCAATCAGCCCCAGCATTTT. V usage is TRBV30 and J usage is TRBJ1-5; no clear D gene. The CDR3 is made up of 13 amino acids. CDR1 and CDR2 from the germline V gene are GTSNPN and SVGIG (reference sequence). The V gene lost 5 bases and the J gene lost 1 base, with 9 bases spanning the gap.

This clone was observed a handful of times. The rearrangement joins TRBV29-1 to TRBJ2-2; TRBD2 matches 9 bases. Germline lookup yields CDR1 SQVTM and CDR2 ANQGSEA. The V segment lost 7 bases and the J segment 2 bases; nucleotides outside the gene matches: 5. The CDR3 is 14 residues long. CDR3 residues: CSAGLATNTGELFF. CDR3 coding DNA: TGCAGCGCAGGACTAGCGACAAACACCGGGGAGCTGTTTTTT.

This clone showed up just a few times. CDR3 in amino acids: CASSLSGGANYGYTF. CDR3 DNA sequence: TGTGCCAGCAGCCTCAGCGGCGGAGCTAACTATGGCTACACCTTC. The V gene is TRBV7-9, the J gene TRBJ1-2; D not certain. The CDR3 sequence is 15 residues long. CDR1 and CDR2 (germline): SEHNR, FQNEAQ (reference sequence). Trimming took off 5 bases at V and 0 bases at J, with 13 bases between the two ends.

This chain connects TRBV4-2 to TRBJ2-7; 8 nucleotides line up with TRBD2. Germline V gives CDR1 LGHNA, CDR2 YNFKEQ. This CDR3 comprises 15 residues. Unmatched junction bases numbered 6, after V lost 1 base and J lost 4 bases. CDR3 protein: CASSQAGGVNYEQYF. In DNA form, the CDR3 reads TGTGCCAGCAGCCAAGCGGGGGGGGTCAATTACGAGCAGTACTTC.

V is TRBV7-2 and J is TRBJ1-3; maybe TRBD1 (6 bases). The CDR3 sequence is 17 residues long. The V gene lost 1 base and the J gene lost 3 bases, with 16 bases spanning the gap. CDR1 is SGHTA and CDR2 is FQGNSA in the germline V gene. The CDR3 region has the DNA TGTGCCAGCAGCTTAGGCCCGGGGGGGCAAGGTGGAAACACCATATATTTT. Amino acids: CASSLGPGGQGGNTIYF.

V is TRBV7-2 and J is TRBJ2-7, with TRBD2 identical over 11 bases. CDR1 is SGHTA and CDR2 is FQGNSA in the germline V gene. J was trimmed by 1 base and V by 4 bases; bases with no gene match: 3. This CDR3 has 15 residues. CDR3 residues: CASSWTSGPSYEQYF. As DNA, the CDR3 is TGTGCCAGCAGCTGGACTAGCGGGCCTTCCTACGAGCAGTACTTC. The full variable domain, its missing parts supplied by reference TRBV7-2 and TRBJ2-7, is GAGVSQSPSNKVTEKGKDVELRCDPISGHTALYWYRQSLGQGLEFLIYFQGNSAPDKSGLPSDRFSAERTGGSVSTLTIQRTQQEDSAVYLCASSWTSGPSYEQYFGPGTRLTVT.

The rearrangement links TRBV9 to TRBJ2-3; D not resolved. Between the trimmed V and J ends, which lost 2 bases and 4 bases, there was a span of 8 bases. The CDR3 consists of 13 residues. Germline CDR1 and CDR2: SGDLS and YYNGEE. CDR3 sequence (DNA): TGTGCCAGCAGCGTCGAGCGACCAGATACGCAGTATTTT. As protein: CASSVERPDTQYF.

This clone was found a few times. The gene calls are TRBV11-2 and TRBJ2-3; 9 positions agree with TRBD2. This CDR3 is built from 15 residues. The V gene end was trimmed by 2 bases and the J gene end by 4 bases; junction bases not matched to a gene: 4. Looked up from germline, CDR1 is SGHAT and CDR2 is FQNNGV. The CDR3 bases are TGTGCCAGCAGCTTACGGCGGGGGGGCCCAGATACGCAGTATTTT. Amino acid sequence: CASSLRRGGPDTQYF.

This clone was seen a handful of times. The chain is built from TRBV14 and TRBJ2-5; 7 bases align to TRBD1. This CDR3 is built from 15 residues. CDR1 and CDR2 (germline): SGHDN, FVKESK. V lost 4 bases to trimming and J lost 5 bases; unmatched junction nucleotides: 10. Here the CDR3 DNA reads TGTGCCAGCAGCCGCATGACAGGGTTCGTGGAGACCCAGTACTTC. Amino acids: CASSRMTGFVETQYF.

V gene TRBV4-1 combines with J gene TRBJ2-3; 7 bases fit TRBD1. The CDR3 is 18 amino acids. The germline CDR1 and CDR2 sequences are MGHRA and YSYEKL. After removal of 1 base from V and 1 base from J, the junction contained 11 bases not matched to a gene. The CDR3 sequence: CASSQVQLWDRRTDTQYF. CDR3 nucleotide sequence: TGCGCCAGCAGCCAAGTCCAATTATGGGACAGACGCACAGATACGCAGTATTTT.

The V gene is TRBV2, the J gene TRBJ2-5; D gene unclear. CDR3 length equals 14 residues. V lost 3 bases to trimming and J lost 1 base, with 9 bases between them. Germline V gives CDR1 SNHLY, CDR2 FYNNEI. The CDR3 DNA sequence: TGTGCCAGCAGTGAGAACTTGCCCCAAGAGACCCAGTACTTC. Translated: CASSENLPQETQYF.